Described below is a single T cell receptor (beta chain) sequence and its context. Its antigen is not known. Germline V gives CDR1 MNHNS, CDR2 SASEGT. The V gene lost 7 bases and the J gene lost 1 base, with 10 bases spanning the gap. The CDR3 totals 13 residues. The sample originates from a study of metastatic and nonmetastatic thyroid tumors. About the study: Thyroid patients, malignant and benign, had repertoires compared across blood and tumor or nodule tissue.

Prior to thyroid surgery, none of the patients had received any treatment. Authors' processing steps: A distant-metastasis classifier for papillary thyroid cancer was built using CDR3 differences across clinicopathological groups. TCRdb re-called clones via MiXCR from the PCR reads. What appears here as the V and J calls and clone size reflects TCRdb's work, not the paper's. Of 30,000 to 35,000 clones in the sample, about a fifth were seen once. Study-wide points: In blood and tumor, TCR beta diversity was reportedly significantly higher in malignant thyroid tumors than in benign nodules.

Material for sequencing was tumor tissue. This clonotype originated in a male donor with papillary thyroid cancer or a benign thyroid nodule (not recorded which). Some clones in this sample may be carry-over from other donors' samples. V is TRBV6-1 and J is TRBJ1-2; D unresolved. The CDR3 region is CASTEQLNYGYTF. As DNA, the CDR3 is TGTGCCAGCACCGAACAACTTAACTATGGCTACACCTTC.